A selection of T cell receptor beta chains follows, all from one sample in a study of human T cells and chemical hapten exposure. From the RACE reads, TCRdb called clonotypes with MiXCR, one entry per CDR3 protein. The table shows 120,000 or so distinct CDR3 sequences, with 11% occurring only once. The starting material was whole blood, obtained in connection with sensitization to the hapten diphenylcyclopropenone (DPC). Source of these receptors: a woman between 50 and 59 years old with alopecia areata. Some clones in this sample may be carry-over from other donors' samples. Each CDR3 is given with its conserved first and last residue. D genes are given only for firm matches. The size entry is marked missing in some rows and otherwise reads once, few, many or a size class.

length	size	V	D	J	CDR3	DNA
14	.	TRBV12-3/TRBV12-4	.	TRBJ2-7	CASSPGTDLNEQYF	TGTGCCAGCAGCCCCGGGACTGACCTCAACGAGCAGTACTTC
15	.	TRBV20-1	.	TRBJ1-1	CSARNYREGNTEAFF	TGCAGTGCTAGAAATTACCGAGAGGGGAACACTGAAGCTTTCTTT
15	.	TRBV18	TRBD2	TRBJ2-3	CASSPRAGAGDTQYF	TGTGCCAGCTCACCACGAGCGGGAGCGGGAGATACGCAGTATTTT
15	few	TRBV27	.	TRBJ2-3	CASSRQGLRTDTQYF	TGTGCCAGCAGCCGACAGGGACTCCGCACAGATACGCAGTATTTT
16	.	TRBV6-1	.	TRBJ2-4	CASSRGNPDAKNIQYF	TGTGCCAGCAGTCGTGGAAACCCCGACGCCAAAAACATTCAGTACTTC
13	few	TRBV29-1	.	TRBJ1-2	CSVGNANNYGYTF	TGCAGCGTGGGCAACGCCAATAACTATGGCTACACCTTC
16	few	TRBV6-2/TRBV6-3	.	TRBJ2-1	CASSPAGTGVQNEQFF	TGTGCCAGCAGCCCAGCCGGGACTGGCGTACAGAATGAGCAGTTCTTC
13	.	TRBV29-1	.	TRBJ1-1	CSVVVRRNTEAFF	TGCAGCGTTGTTGTTAGAAGGAACACTGAAGCTTTCTTT
13	many	TRBV6-1	.	TRBJ2-7	CATNNGRSYEQYF	TGTGCCACCAACAATGGGAGGTCCTACGAGCAGTACTTC
16	many	TRBV24-1	TRBD2	TRBJ2-1	CATSGTSGGDLDEQFF	TGTGCCACCAGTGGGACTAGCGGGGGCGATTTAGATGAGCAGTTCTTC
15	.	TRBV6-5	TRBD2	TRBJ2-1	CASSPSGGAYNEQFF	TGTGCCAGCAGTCCTAGCGGGGGGGCCTACAATGAGCAGTTCTTC
14	many	TRBV12-3/TRBV12-4	.	TRBJ2-6	CASSPSAGANVLTF	TGTGCCAGCAGCCCCTCGGCCGGGGCCAACGTCCTGACTTTC
14	many	TRBV20-1	TRBD1	TRBJ1-6	CSAPRDSSNSPLHF	TGCAGTGCTCCCCGGGACAGCTCTAATTCACCCCTCCACTTT
14	many	TRBV9	.	TRBJ1-6	CASSPYGAGSPLHF	TGTGCCAGCAGCCCTTATGGGGCCGGCTCACCCCTCCACTTT
12	many	TRBV6-1	.	TRBJ1-1	CASSGPNTEAFF	TGTGCCAGCAGTGGCCCTAACACTGAAGCTTTCTTT
15	many	TRBV20-1	TRBD1	TRBJ1-6	CSARAGGSYNSPLHF	TGCAGTGCTAGAGCAGGGGGCTCCTATAATTCACCCCTCCACTTT
13	.	TRBV28	.	TRBJ1-6	CASDSSYNSPLHF	TGTGCCAGCGACAGCTCCTATAATTCACCCCTCCACTTT
9	few	TRBV24-1	.	TRBJ2-3	CATTDTQYF	TGTGCCACCACCGATACGCAGTATTTT
17	.	TRBV4-3	.	TRBJ2-7	CASSQEPPDWFLHEQYF	TGCGCCAGCAGCCAAGAACCTCCTGACTGGTTCCTCCACGAGCAGTACTTC
16	many	TRBV4-3	.	TRBJ2-3	CASSQELRDLTDTQYF	TGCGCCAGCAGCCAAGAGTTGAGGGACCTCACAGATACGCAGTATTTT
14	.	TRBV7-8	.	TRBJ1-2	CASSLGGGTDGYTF	TGTGCCAGCAGCTTAGGGGGGGGGACTGATGGCTACACCTTC
14	many	TRBV20-1	TRBD1	TRBJ2-7	CSARPGQGGFFQYF	TGCAGTGCCCGACCGGGACAGGGGGGCTTCTTTCAGTACTTC
13	.	TRBV9	.	TRBJ2-7	CASSGPGAHEQYF	TGTGCCAGCAGCGGACCCGGGGCCCACGAGCAGTACTTC
17	few	TRBV7-8	.	TRBJ2-3	CASSLVWGSSSTDTQYF	TGTGCCAGCAGCTTAGTGTGGGGCAGTTCTAGCACAGATACGCAGTATTTT
14	many	TRBV20-1	.	TRBJ2-3	CSARDLAATDTQYF	TGCAGTGCTAGAGATCTGGCAGCCACAGATACGCAGTATTTT
15	.	TRBV15	.	TRBJ1-4	CATSRVEGAGEKLFF	TGTGCCACCAGCAGAGTGGAAGGGGCCGGGGAAAAACTGTTTTTT
17	.	TRBV25-1	TRBD1	TRBJ1-2	CASSGLRDRGYGRGYTF	TGTGCCAGCAGTGGTCTCCGGGACAGGGGATATGGAAGAGGCTACACCTTC
12	.	TRBV29-1	TRBD1	TRBJ2-5	CSAGTGLQTQYF	TGCAGCGCCGGGACAGGGTTACAGACCCAGTACTTC
15	few	TRBV12-3/TRBV12-4	.	TRBJ2-3	CASSLGGASTDTQYF	TGTGCCAGCAGTCTCGGCGGAGCTAGCACAGATACGCAGTATTTT
15	.	TRBV28	TRBD1	TRBJ1-1	CASSSYGDRVTEAFF	TGTGCCAGCAGTTCTTATGGGGACAGGGTGACTGAAGCTTTCTTT
14	.	TRBV28	.	TRBJ2-7	CASNIGTQVSEQYF	TGTGCCAGCAATATCGGGACCCAAGTAAGCGAGCAGTACTTC
16	many	TRBV7-2	.	TRBJ2-3	CASSQGPPNHGDTQYF	TGTGCCAGCAGTCAGGGACCCCCCAATCATGGAGATACGCAGTATTTT
15	few	TRBV28	.	TRBJ2-3	CASSRAGRKTDTQYF	TGTGCCAGCAGTCGCGCCGGCCGCAAAACAGATACGCAGTATTTT
11	few	TRBV20-1	.	TRBJ1-1	CSATDPQRAFF	TGCAGTGCTACGGATCCACAGAGAGCTTTCTTT
14	.	TRBV29-1	TRBD2	TRBJ2-3	CSVGLTSGTDTQYF	TGCAGCGTCGGGCTCACTAGCGGGACAGATACGCAGTATTTT
15	.	TRBV6-1	.	TRBJ1-5	CASSALGTPNQPQHF	TGTGCCAGCAGTGCGCTGGGGACGCCCAATCAGCCCCAGCATTTT
14	many	TRBV27	.	TRBJ2-1	CASSLYSMYNEQFF	TGTGCCAGCAGTTTATACAGCATGTACAATGAGCAGTTCTTC
15	few	TRBV6-6	.	TRBJ1-5	CASSYLQMSNQPQHF	TGTGCCAGCAGTTACCTACAGATGAGCAATCAGCCCCAGCATTTT
15	.	TRBV27	TRBD2	TRBJ2-1	CASSLVAGVYNEQFF	TGTGCCAGCAGTTTAGTAGCGGGGGTGTACAATGAGCAGTTCTTC
15	few	TRBV28	TRBD1	TRBJ2-7	CASTPAPGQAYEQYF	TGTGCCAGCACTCCTGCCCCGGGACAGGCCTACGAGCAGTACTTC
16	.	TRBV3-1	.	TRBJ1-6	CASSWQGSSYNSPLHF	TGTGCCAGCAGTTGGCAGGGGTCCTCCTATAATTCACCCCTCCACTTT
15	many	TRBV19	TRBD2	TRBJ2-1	CASSMGREGFKEQFF	TGTGCCAGTAGTATGGGGAGGGAGGGGTTCAAGGAGCAGTTCTTC
13	few	TRBV6-6	.	TRBJ2-7	CASSYVLADEQYF	TGTGCCAGCAGTTACGTACTCGCGGACGAGCAGTACTTC
12	few	TRBV20-1	.	TRBJ2-1	CSASPTQIEQFF	TGCAGTGCTAGCCCGACCCAGATTGAGCAGTTCTTC
18	few	TRBV28	.	TRBJ2-7	CASSFEGLKGPGTYEQYF	TGTGCCAGCAGTTTTGAAGGGCTAAAGGGGCCCGGTACCTACGAGCAGTACTTC
16	few	TRBV2	.	TRBJ1-2	CASSEGASRGDPGYTF	TGTGCCAGCAGTGAAGGGGCGAGCAGGGGAGATCCGGGCTACACCTTC
15	few	TRBV29-1	TRBD1	TRBJ1-3	CSVERTGGSGNTIYF	TGCAGCGTTGAGCGGACAGGGGGTTCGGGAAACACCATATATTTT
16	.	TRBV7-2	TRBD1	TRBJ2-1	CASSHSGTGGRNEQFF	TGTGCCAGCAGTCACTCCGGGACAGGGGGGAGAAATGAGCAGTTCTTC
12	few	TRBV20-1	.	TRBJ2-7	CSASGPTYEQYF	TGCAGTGCTAGTGGGCCCACCTACGAGCAGTACTTC
13	few	TRBV29-1	.	TRBJ1-5	CSVADSSNQPQHF	TGCAGCGTTGCCGACAGTAGCAATCAGCCCCAGCATTTT